These 20 T cell receptor beta chains came from one sample sequenced in a study of blood T cells in healthy people across ages. A second PCR, run for roughly 7 to 11 cycles, used a sample-barcoded 5' primer plus a J-beta primer mix. TCRdb re-derived calls from the 5' RACE reads in MiXCR, one entry per CDR3 protein. The sample has roughly 1,300,000 distinct CDR3 sequences, around 55% seen once; the top ten hold roughly 7%. Sequencing used blood. These receptors all come from a man younger than 35 in good health.

This clonotype was observed a handful of times. The chain recombines TRBV29-1 with TRBJ2-1; D gene unclear. Germline lookup yields CDR1 SQVTM and CDR2 ANQGSEA. This CDR3 spans 15 amino acids. The V gene lost 1 base and the J gene lost 3 bases, with 13 bases spanning the gap. CDR3 DNA sequence: TGCAGCGTTGAAGTGGTTGTGACCTACTACAATGAGCAGTTCTTC. Its protein product is CSVEVVVTYYNEQFF.

The rearrangement uses TRBV10-3 and TRBJ2-3; D not certain. V was pared by 0 bases and J by 0 bases, with 10 bases between. Germline CDR1 reads ENHRY; CDR2 reads SYGVKD. This CDR3 is 16 amino acids long. CDR3 sequence (DNA): TGTGCCATCAGTGAGTCGGAAGACCTCAGCACAGATACGCAGTATTTT. It yields the protein CAISESEDLSTDTQYF.

The V gene is TRBV3-1, the J gene TRBJ2-1, with 10 bases lining up with TRBD2. This CDR3 has 16 residues. V lost 5 bases, J lost 5 bases, and 9 bases stayed unmatched. From germline, CDR1 is LGHDT and CDR2 YNNKEL (reference sequence). The CDR3 loop reads CASSSRTSGTNNEQFF. CDR3 nucleotide sequence: TGTGCCAGCAGCTCTAGGACTAGCGGTACCAACAATGAGCAGTTCTTC.

This clonotype was detected once. This rearrangement joins TRBV6-5 to TRBJ2-7; perhaps D is TRBD1 or TRBD2 (5 bases each). The CDR3 covers 12 residues. Germline V gene lookup returns CDR1 MNHEY and CDR2 SVGAGI. Trimming pared 2 bases from V and 6 bases from J, leaving 8 bases between. The CDR3 nucleotides are TGTGCCAGCAGTTACCGAGGGGCCGAGCAGTACTTC. This encodes CASSYRGAEQYF.

This clonotype was detected a few times. The chain is built from TRBV7-2 and TRBJ2-3, with 8 bases lining up with TRBD1. From germline, CDR1 is SGHTA and CDR2 FQGNSA. Unmatched junction bases numbered 5, after V lost 0 bases and J lost 6 bases. This CDR3 has 15 residues. The CDR3 sequence: CASSLALQGADTQYF. The CDR3 DNA reads as TGTGCCAGCAGCTTAGCGCTCCAGGGGGCCGATACGCAGTATTTT.

This clonotype has just a few counts. The chain recombines TRBV5-1 with TRBJ1-4; 7 positions match TRBD1. Germline V gene lookup returns CDR1 SGHRS and CDR2 YFSETQ. This CDR3 region has 15 residues. V dropped 3 bases and J dropped 6; count of bases not matched to a gene: 8. The CDR3 loop is CASSSRQGSDEKLFF. The CDR3 DNA reads as TGCGCCAGCAGCTCGCGACAGGGAAGTGATGAAAAACTGTTTTTT. The variable domain in full, completed from reference TRBV5-1 and TRBJ1-4, reads KAGVTQTPRYLIKTRGQQVTLSCSPISGHRSVSWYQQTPGQGLQFLFEYFSETQRNKGNFPGRFSGRQFSNSRSEMNVSTLELGDSALYLCASSSRQGSDEKLFFGSGTQLSVL.

This chain links TRBV7-2 with TRBJ1-1; D unresolved. The CDR3 contains 14 residues. Germline V gene sequence: CDR1 SGHTA, CDR2 FQGNSA. V lost 5 bases and J lost 7, with 17 bases in between. CDR3 in amino acids: CASSLRYGIGEAFF. CDR3 nucleotide sequence: TGTGCCAGCAGCCTAAGGTACGGGATAGGTGAAGCTTTCTTT.

V usage is TRBV7-2 and J usage is TRBJ2-3; 9 positions match TRBD2. The germline V gene has CDR1 SGHTA and CDR2 FQGNSA. The CDR3 covers 16 residues. J was trimmed by 2 bases and V by 2 bases; bases with no gene match: 5. This CDR3 reads CASSLYGGGATDTQYF. CDR3 DNA: TGTGCCAGCAGCTTATACGGCGGGGGGGCCACAGATACGCAGTATTTT.

The J gene is TRBJ2-1, the V gene TRBV20-1; no reliable D call. This CDR3 spans 15 amino acids. With 6 bases removed from V and 6 bases from J, the gap between germline ends came to 21 bases. The germline V gene encodes CDR1 DFQATT and CDR2 SNEGSKA (reference sequence). CDR3 amino acids: CSARKAGQISNEQFF. In DNA, the CDR3 is TGCAGTGCGCGGAAGGCAGGCCAGATTAGCAATGAGCAGTTCTTC.

CDR3 amino acids: CASSQLGRSGRLDEQFF. In DNA, the CDR3 is TGTGCCAGCAGCCAATTAGGACGGAGCGGGAGATTAGATGAGCAGTTCTTC. V gene TRBV4-2 combines with J gene TRBJ2-1; 8 bases are a match to TRBD2. J lost 8 bases, V lost 2 bases, and 14 bases had no gene match. The CDR3 has 17 amino acids. The V gene's germline CDR1 is LGHNA and CDR2 YNFKEQ.

The chain links TRBV20-1 to TRBJ1-2, with 7 nucleotides matching TRBD1. In germline, CDR1 is DFQATT, CDR2 SNEGSKA (reference sequence). The CDR3 totals 14 residues. With V trimmed by 0 bases and J by 7 bases, 8 bases remained unmatched. CDR3: CSARDPRGIGGYTF. The CDR3 DNA is TGCAGTGCTAGAGATCCCAGGGGGATAGGTGGCTACACCTTC.

This clonotype was seen a handful of times. The V and J genes are TRBV6-2 or TRBV6-3 and TRBJ2-5; no reliable D call. CDR3 size: 14 residues. The V end lost 2 bases, the J end lost 1 base, and 8 bases lay between the germline ends. Per germline, CDR1 MNHEY and CDR2 SVGEGT. CDR3 loop: CASSYGSFQETQYF. DNA of the CDR3: TGTGCCAGCAGTTACGGGTCCTTCCAAGAGACCCAGTACTTC.

The chain combines TRBV10-3 with TRBJ1-2; D uncertain. V was cut by 3 bases and J by 8 bases, with 16 bases left in between. CDR1 is ENHRY, CDR2 SYGVKD, per germline. CDR3 size: 14 residues. The CDR3 loop is CAISDRGNGWGYTF. The CDR3 DNA reads TGTGCCATCAGTGACCGTGGGAACGGGTGGGGCTACACCTTC.

The chain joins TRBV27 to TRBJ2-4; TRBD1 or TRBD2 may be the D gene (5 bases each). Matching the DNA end better, TRBJ2-7 makes the J call doubtful. The CDR3 consists of 14 residues. CDR1 and CDR2 (germline): MNHEY, SMNVEV (reference sequence). The CDR3 nucleotides read TGTGCCAGCAGTCCTACACGGGGCCCCTACGAGCAGTACTTC. Translated, it gives CASSPTRGPYEQYF.

The chain has TRBV7-2 and TRBJ2-3; D possibly matches TRBD1 or TRBD2 (5 bases each). This CDR3 has 13 residues. V lost 7 bases and J 5 bases, leaving 13 bases between the germline ends. Germline V gives CDR1 SGHTA, CDR2 FQGNSA. The DNA of the CDR3 is TGTGCCAGCATCAGGGACCAGGGAGATACGCAGTATTTT. It encodes CASIRDQGDTQYF.

Here the CDR3 DNA reads TGTGCCAGCAGCTTTAGCGGGGGTGGAGGGGATGAGCAGTACTTC. It is translated as CASSFSGGGGDEQYF. This sequence joins TRBV7-2 and TRBJ2-5; 9 positions agree with TRBD2. The V gene end was trimmed by 3 bases and the J gene end by 11 bases; junction bases not matched to a gene: 13. Looked up from germline, CDR1 is SGHTA and CDR2 is FQGNSA. CDR3 length: 15 residues.

This clonotype has a single count. The rearrangement joins TRBV4-3 to TRBJ2-1; TRBD2 matches 9 bases. The CDR3 has 17 residues. V dropped 1 base and J dropped 3; count of bases not matched to a gene: 7. Germline lookup yields CDR1 LGHNA and CDR2 YSLEER. The CDR3 nucleotides are TGCGCCAGCAGCCAAGTGCCTAGCGGGGCAAACTACAATGAGCAGTTCTTC. This translates into CASSQVPSGANYNEQFF.

The rearrangement links TRBV10-3 to TRBJ1-2; no firm D call. V was shortened by 6 bases and J by 6 bases, with 17 bases between the two germline ends. CDR1 ENHRY and CDR2 SYGVKD come from the germline V gene. The CDR3 totals 14 residues. CDR3 sequence (DNA): TGTGCCATCAGCCCCGGGGTGAGTCCTGATGGCTACACCTTC. Protein sequence: CAISPGVSPDGYTF.

This CDR3 reads CSARGAGGQDEQYF. CDR3 DNA: TGCAGTGCTAGAGGGGCGGGAGGGCAGGACGAGCAGTACTTC. The chain uses TRBV20-1 and TRBJ2-4; 9 bases are shared with TRBD2. The J call may be incorrect, as the DNA end agrees better with TRBJ2-7. CDR3 length: 14 residues. The germline CDR1 and CDR2 sequences are DFQATT and SNEGSKA (reference sequence).

This chain uses TRBV4-1 with TRBJ2-7, with 8 bases that match TRBD2. Germline CDR1 is MGHRA and CDR2 is YSYEKL. The CDR3 is 15 amino acids. V was clipped by 2 bases and J by 3 bases; unmatched bases: 6. CDR3 nucleotide sequence: TGCGCCAGCAGCCAACCTGGACTAGCCGACTACGAGCAGTACTTC. It specifies CASSQPGLADYEQYF.